The 32 T cell receptor beta chains in this list originate from one sample, sequenced in a study of OX40 agonist ivuxolimab in advanced cancers. The assay was immunoSEQ multiplex PCR, and TCRdb's table has in-frame clones only and misses some. Of roughly 53,000 clones in the sample, 90% were seen once. The source was CD4+ or CD8+ T cells sorted from blood, collected in a trial of the OX40 agonist ivuxolimab. These receptors originate from an adult with an advanced solid tumor such as melanoma, head and neck, liver or kidney cancer.

The chain recombines TRBV4-1 with TRBJ2-5; D ambiguous. The germline V gene has CDR1 MGHRA and CDR2 YSYEKL. This CDR3 contains 15 residues. The V and J ends lost 0 bases and 5 bases respectively, with 13 bases between them. In DNA, the CDR3 is TGCGCCAGCAGCCAAGATTTAAATAGATATGAGACCCAGTACTTC. It codes for CASSQDLNRYETQYF.

The chain recombines TRBV19 with TRBJ1-5; no clear D. V dropped 11 bases and J dropped 2 bases, with 16 bases sitting between them. Germline loops: CDR1 LNHDA, CDR2 SQIVND (reference sequence). This CDR3 contains 14 residues. The CDR3 DNA is TGTGCCTGGTTAGTCGCACGGTGCAATCAGCCCCAGCATTTT. Translating gives CAWLVARCNQPQHF.

As for this clone: The same CDR3 can be traced to other DNA sequences in this sample. V is TRBV5-1 and J is TRBJ2-5; 12 bases agree with TRBD2. Germline V CDR1 and CDR2: SGHRS, YFSETQ. The CDR3 is 15 residues long. The V segment lost 0 bases and the J segment 5 bases; nucleotides outside the gene matches: 2. Here the CDR3 reads CASSLAGTSGETQYF. CDR3 DNA: TGCGCCAGCAGCTTGGCGGGGACTAGCGGGGAGACCCAGTACTTC.

The rearrangement uses TRBV6-5 and TRBJ1-1, with TRBD1 matching 7 bases. J was trimmed by 0 bases and V by 7 bases; bases with no gene match: 2. The CDR3 has 13 residues. Germline V gene lookup returns CDR1 MNHEY and CDR2 SVGAGI. The CDR3 loop reads CASIQGVNTEAFF. The CDR3 DNA is TGTGCCAGCATCCAGGGGGTGAACACTGAAGCTTTCTTT.

This chain connects TRBV7-9 to TRBJ1-1, with D possibly TRBD1 on 6 matching bases. Trimming cost V 8 bases and J 6 bases, with 19 bases left between them. The CDR3 extends over 14 amino acids. CDR1 is SEHNR, CDR2 FQNEAQ, per germline (reference sequence). The CDR3 nucleotides read TGTGCCAGCGCCTTGGGGGGCGCGGGCCCTGAAGCTTTCTTT. As protein: CASALGGAGPEAFF.

This chain uses TRBV30 with TRBJ2-5; D is possibly TRBD1 or TRBD2 (5 bases each). Germline V CDR1 and CDR2: GTSNPN, SVGIG (reference sequence). The CDR3 length is 14 residues. The V end lost 1 base, the J end lost 5 bases, and 14 bases lay between the germline ends. The CDR3 spells CAWSAGTPGETQYF. In nucleotides, the CDR3 is TGTGCCTGGAGTGCCGGGACGCCGGGGGAGACCCAGTACTTC.

The V gene is TRBV18, the J gene TRBJ2-3; TRBD1 matches 9 bases. CDR3 length: 17 amino acids. CDR1 is KGHSH, CDR2 LQKENI, per germline. V shed 3 bases, J shed 4 bases, and the junction held 11 bases outside the gene matches. The CDR3 DNA follows: TGTGCCAGCTCACCTAATGCCGGGACAGGGAGAGCAGATACGCAGTATTTT. Protein product: CASSPNAGTGRADTQYF.

This clone showed up just once. The chain uses TRBV7-6 and TRBJ2-3; TRBD2 aligns across 9 bases. V shed 5 bases and J 2 bases; nucleotides not matched to a gene: 11. This CDR3 has 17 amino acids. Germline CDR1 and CDR2: SGHVS and FNYEAQ. CDR3 in amino acids: CASSPTLTSGNTDTQYF. In nucleotides, the CDR3 is TGTGCCAGCAGCCCTACCCTGACTAGCGGCAACACAGATACGCAGTATTTT.

The V call is TRBV5-6, the J call TRBJ2-1; D is unresolved. CDR3 length equals 15 residues. V lost 0 bases to trimming and J lost 8 bases, with 15 bases between them. Germline V gene data show CDR1 as SGHDT and CDR2 as YYEEEE. CDR3 loop: CASSLELRSAHEQFF. The CDR3 DNA is TGTGCCAGCAGCTTGGAATTAAGATCGGCCCATGAGCAGTTCTTC.

The chain uses TRBV11-2 and TRBJ1-4, with no clear D. The germline CDR1 and CDR2 sequences are SGHAT and FQNNGV. The CDR3 consists of 14 residues. V dropped 3 bases and J dropped 1 base, with 6 bases sitting between them. CDR3 DNA: TGTGCCAGCAGCTTTCAGCTAACTAATGAAAAACTGTTTTTT. Translating it yields CASSFQLTNEKLFF.

The chain links TRBV2 to TRBJ1-1; maybe TRBD1 (6 bases). CDR1 SNHLY and CDR2 FYNNEI come from the germline V gene. Trimming took off 9 bases at V and 1 base at J, with 9 bases between the two ends. The CDR3 runs to 12 residues. CDR3: CASLQGNTEAFF. The DNA of the CDR3 is TGTGCCAGTTTACAGGGGAACACTGAAGCTTTCTTT. The whole variable domain, filled in from reference TRBV2 and TRBJ1-1, reads EPEVTQTPSHQVTQMGQEVILRCVPISNHLYFYWYRQILGQKVEFLVSFYNNEISEKSEIFDDQFSVERPDGSNFTLKIRSTKLEDSAMYFCASLQGNTEAFFGQGTRLTVV.

The CDR3 loop is CASSLGLALGTDTQYF. CDR3 sequence (DNA): TGTGCCAGCAGTTTGGGACTAGCGCTTGGCACAGATACGCAGTATTTT. The chain links TRBV28 to TRBJ2-3, with TRBD2 matching 10 bases. This CDR3 has 16 amino acids. V dropped 3 bases and J dropped 1; count of bases not matched to a gene: 4. The germline V gene encodes CDR1 MDHEN and CDR2 SYDVKM.

CDR3 sequence (DNA): TGTGCCAGCAGCCAAGTGGGATTGGGGGCAGAGTACGAGCAGTACTTC. Translated: CASSQVGLGAEYEQYF. The chain couples TRBV4-2 to TRBJ2-7; possibly TRBD1 for D (6 bases). V dropped 1 base and J dropped 4 bases, with 17 bases sitting between them. CDR3 length equals 16 residues. Germline CDR1 reads LGHNA; CDR2 reads YNFKEQ.

The chain couples TRBV28 to TRBJ2-4; TRBD1 agrees at 11 bases. Germline CDR1 is MDHEN and CDR2 is SYDVKM. V lost 1 base, J lost 7 bases, and 6 bases stayed unmatched. The CDR3 totals 16 residues. CDR3 bases: TGTGCCAGCAGTTTATTTGGGACAGGGGGAAAGAACATTCAGTACTTC. This gives the protein CASSLFGTGGKNIQYF.

The V gene is TRBV6-1, the J gene TRBJ1-4; 9 nucleotides match TRBD1. Germline CDR1 MNHNS, CDR2 SASEGT. Trimming removed 6 bases from V and 7 bases from J; junction bases left unmatched: 9. This CDR3 comprises 15 residues. CDR3 amino acids: CASRHDRGFSEKLFF. The DNA of the CDR3 is TGTGCCAGCAGACACGACAGGGGGTTTTCTGAAAAACTGTTTTTT.

The V gene is TRBV7-2, the J gene TRBJ2-1; D possibly corresponds to TRBD1 (6 bases). Germline V gene lookup returns CDR1 SGHTA and CDR2 FQGNSA. The CDR3 runs 16 residues. V was pared by 2 bases and J by 7 bases, with 18 bases between. The CDR3 DNA reads TGTGCCAGCAGCTTATTCAGGGGCTTATCAACTAATGAGCAGTTCTTC. This gives the protein CASSLFRGLSTNEQFF.

The chain is built from TRBV19 and TRBJ2-2; D gene unclear. CDR1 LNHDA and CDR2 SQIVND come from the germline V gene (reference sequence). Trimming cost V 5 bases and J 5 bases, with 18 bases left between them. The CDR3 runs 16 residues. The DNA for the CDR3 is TGTGCCAGTAGTTCCCATCCGGGCCTTCCGACCGGGGAGCTGTTTTTT. Translating gives CASSSHPGLPTGELFF. The complete variable domain, with remaining parts taken from reference TRBV19 and TRBJ2-2, reads DGGITQSPKYLFRKEGQNVTLSCEQNLNHDAMYWYRQDPGQGLRLIYYSQIVNDFQKGDIAEGYSVSREKKESFPLTVTSAQKNPTAFYLCASSSHPGLPTGELFFGEGSRLTVL.

The rearrangement links TRBV9 to TRBJ2-3; 8 nucleotides line up with TRBD2. Trimming cost V 0 bases and J 0 bases; bases outside gene matches: 9. This CDR3 is 18 amino acids long. The germline CDR1 and CDR2 sequences are SGDLS and YYNGEE. CDR3 protein: CASSVGSGGTRSTDTQYF. The CDR3 region has the DNA TGTGCCAGCAGCGTAGGTAGCGGTGGGACTAGGAGCACAGATACGCAGTATTTT.

The chain couples TRBV10-3 to TRBJ2-7; TRBD2 matches at 8 bases. Looked up from germline, CDR1 is ENHRY and CDR2 is SYGVKD. The V gene end was trimmed by 7 bases and the J gene end by 5 bases; junction bases not matched to a gene: 10. This CDR3 is built from 14 residues. CDR3 coding DNA: TGTGCCATCACGGCGGGGGGATCCTCGAACGAGCAGTACTTC. Its translation is CAITAGGSSNEQYF.

The rearrangement links TRBV25-1 to TRBJ2-1; D is perhaps TRBD1 (5 bases). The V gene lost 2 bases and the J gene lost 2 bases, with 7 bases spanning the gap. Per the germline V gene, CDR1 is MGHDK and CDR2 is SYGVNS. The CDR3 has 14 amino acids. Here the CDR3 reads CASSEQGPYNEQFF. Here the CDR3 DNA reads TGTGCCAGCAGTGAACAGGGCCCCTACAATGAGCAGTTCTTC.

The chain links TRBV5-1 to TRBJ1-5, with TRBD1 as a possible D gene (5 bases). The V end lost 4 bases, the J end lost 0 bases, and 11 bases lay between the germline ends. CDR1 and CDR2 from the germline V gene are SGHRS and YFSETQ. The CDR3 sequence is 15 residues long. The CDR3: CASSVGDYSNQPQHF. The CDR3 bases are TGCGCCAGCAGCGTGGGGGACTATAGCAATCAGCCCCAGCATTTT. Full variable domain (outside the CDR3, taken from reference TRBV5-1 and TRBJ1-5): KAGVTQTPRYLIKTRGQQVTLSCSPISGHRSVSWYQQTPGQGLQFLFEYFSETQRNKGNFPGRFSGRQFSNSRSEMNVSTLELGDSALYLCASSVGDYSNQPQHFGDGTRLSIL.

The chain employs TRBV2 and TRBJ1-5, with a possible D match to TRBD1 (6 bases). Germline V gives CDR1 SNHLY, CDR2 FYNNEI. This CDR3 is 14 amino acids long. Trimming took off 4 bases at V and 7 bases at J, with 14 bases between the two ends. The CDR3 is CASSVRTDSQPQHF. CDR3 coding DNA: TGTGCCAGCAGTGTACGGACAGACAGCCAGCCCCAGCATTTT.

The CDR3 here is CASRVSGANVLTF. The DNA for the CDR3 is TGTGCCAGTAGGGTTTCTGGGGCCAACGTCCTGACTTTC. The chain carries TRBV19 and TRBJ2-6; the D is unclear. The CDR3 is made up of 13 amino acids. V lost 6 bases and J lost 1, with 4 bases in between. The germline V gene encodes CDR1 LNHDA and CDR2 SQIVND (reference sequence). Full variable domain (outside the CDR3, taken from reference TRBV19 and TRBJ2-6): DGGITQSPKYLFRKEGQNVTLSCEQNLNHDAMYWYRQDPGQGLRLIYYSQIVNDFQKGDIAEGYSVSREKKESFPLTVTSAQKNPTAFYLCASRVSGANVLTFGAGSRLTVL.

The chain combines TRBV10-2 with TRBJ2-1; D ambiguous. The length of the CDR3 is 13 residues. The V gene lost 5 bases and the J gene lost 0 bases, with 5 bases spanning the gap. Germline V CDR1 and CDR2: WSHSY, SAAADI. The CDR3 loop reads CASSRSSYNEQFF. In nucleotides, the CDR3 is TGCGCCAGCAGTCGGAGCTCCTACAATGAGCAGTTCTTC.

The J gene is TRBJ2-1, the V gene TRBV11-2; 11 bases map to TRBD2. CDR3 length: 16 amino acids. Looked up from germline, CDR1 is SGHAT and CDR2 is FQNNGV. The J segment lost 7 bases and the V segment lost 1 base, leaving 6 bases of the junction unmatched. The CDR3 sequence is CASSLAPGTSGNEQFF. The CDR3 DNA reads TGTGCCAGCAGCTTAGCCCCCGGGACTAGCGGAAATGAGCAGTTCTTC.

Written as DNA, the CDR3 is TGCGCCAGCAGCTTGGGACTAGCTTCTCGGGCCCGAAACCGCCTGCTGGAGCAGTACTTC. Translation: CASSLGLASRARNRLLEQYF. The chain has TRBV5-1 and TRBJ2-7, with TRBD2 identical over 7 bases. The CDR3 runs 20 residues. V lost 0 bases, J lost 7 bases, and 25 bases stayed unmatched. CDR1 and CDR2 (germline): SGHRS, YFSETQ.

This chain joins TRBV5-1 and TRBJ2-2; 10 positions agree with TRBD1. V was pared by 1 base and J by 4 bases, with 7 bases of the junction left unmatched. The CDR3 covers 17 residues. Per the germline V gene, CDR1 is SGHRS and CDR2 is YFSETQ. Written as DNA, the CDR3 is TGCGCCAGCAGCTTGAACGTGTGGACAGGGGGCACCGGGGAGCTGTTTTTT. Amino acids: CASSLNVWTGGTGELFF.

This clone appeared a few times. The J gene is TRBJ1-4, the V gene TRBV5-1, with D possibly matching TRBD1 (6 bases). With 4 bases removed from V and 3 bases from J, the gap between germline ends came to 13 bases. Germline CDR1 reads SGHRS; CDR2 reads YFSETQ. The CDR3 length is 15 residues. DNA of the CDR3: TGCGCCAGCAGCGAGGCGGGGGGCTCTAATGAAAAACTGTTTTTT. Protein: CASSEAGGSNEKLFF.

J is TRBJ1-2 and V is TRBV4-2; D may be TRBD1 (6 bases). This CDR3 is built from 14 residues. Looked up from germline, CDR1 is LGHNA and CDR2 is YNFKEQ. Trimming shortened V by 5 bases and J by 2 bases, and 12 bases separated the two germline ends. The CDR3 DNA sequence: TGTGCCAGCAGCACCGGACAGCCGAACTATGGCTACACCTTC. It specifies CASSTGQPNYGYTF.

V is TRBV4-3 and J is TRBJ1-6; D possibly corresponds to TRBD1 (6 bases). Per germline, CDR1 LGHNA and CDR2 YSLEER. The CDR3 has 19 residues. Trimming took 0 bases from V and 3 from J, leaving 18 bases between them. The CDR3 DNA reads TGCGCCAGCAGCCAAGACCTCTCCGGCGGGGGCAGCTATAATTCACCCCTCCACTTT. Residues: CASSQDLSGGGSYNSPLHF.

V and J are TRBV7-2 and TRBJ1-1; D gene ambiguous. CDR1 SGHTA and CDR2 FQGNSA come from the germline V gene. V lost 2 bases and J lost 3, with 13 bases in between. CDR3 length: 15 residues. The CDR3 sequence: CASSLFRNRDTEAFF. CDR3 coding DNA: TGTGCCAGCAGCTTATTCAGAAATCGGGACACTGAAGCTTTCTTT.

This chain joins TRBV7-8 and TRBJ2-3; 8 nucleotides match TRBD2. The V segment lost 5 bases and the J segment 7 bases; nucleotides outside the gene matches: 11. The CDR3 is 15 residues long. Germline assignment: CDR1 SGHVS and CDR2 FQNEAQ. CDR3 in amino acids: CASSARGLALNTQYF. CDR3 sequence (DNA): TGTGCCAGCAGCGCCCGAGGACTAGCTTTAAATACGCAGTATTTT. Full variable domain (rest looked up from reference TRBV7-8 and TRBJ2-3): GAGVSQSPRYKVAKRGQDVALRCDPISGHVSLFWYQQALGQGPEFLTYFQNEAQLDKSGLPSDRFFAERPEGSVSTLKIQRTQQEDSAVYLCASSARGLALNTQYFGPGTRLTVL.